A single sample is the source of the 9 T cell receptor beta chains below, sequenced in a study of Tregs in tolerant kidney transplant recipients. The protocol was immunoSEQ multiplex PCR, while the TCRdb copy is restricted to in-frame clones and leaves out a portion. The repertoire holds approximately 260,000 clones, with approximately 84% as singletons. What was sequenced was CD4+ T cells from blood. These TCRs come from a human donor in good health.

In DNA, the CDR3 is TGTGCCACCAGCGTCGTCGGGGGGGCTAACACTGAAGCTTTCTTT. Protein product: CATSVVGGANTEAFF. V gene TRBV15 combines with J gene TRBJ1-1; maybe TRBD1 (6 bases). Deletions cut 5 bases from V and 2 bases from J, with 15 bases between. Germline CDR1 reads LNHNV; CDR2 reads YYDKDF (reference sequence). This CDR3 has 15 residues.

V and J are TRBV30 and TRBJ2-7; 9 bases align to TRBD1. V shed 6 bases, J shed 2 bases, and the junction held 8 bases outside the gene matches. The CDR3 runs to 14 residues. Germline CDR1 is GTSNPN and CDR2 is SVGIG (reference sequence). CDR3 loop: CACKRQGGTYEQYF. The CDR3 nucleotides are TGTGCCTGCAAGAGACAGGGGGGGACCTACGAGCAGTACTTC.

The chain has TRBV9 and TRBJ1-2; D not resolved. CDR3 length: 18 amino acids. Between the trimmed V and J ends, which lost 3 bases and 0 bases, there was a span of 21 bases. Germline V CDR1 and CDR2: SGDLS, YYNGEE. CDR3 in amino acids: CASSDPAEAGGTNYGYTF. The DNA of the CDR3 is TGTGCCAGCAGCGACCCCGCGGAGGCTGGAGGAACTAACTATGGCTACACCTTC.

The V and J genes are TRBV4-1 and TRBJ2-7; D is perhaps TRBD1 or TRBD2 (5 bases each). The ends were cut back, 4 bases at V and 3 bases at J, with 16 bases in the middle. Germline V lookup: CDR1 MGHRA, CDR2 YSYEKL. The CDR3 totals 15 residues. CDR3 sequence (DNA): TGCGCCAGCAGCCTAAACCGGGACGGCGACTACGAGCAGTACTTC. Translating it yields CASSLNRDGDYEQYF.

The rearrangement uses TRBV5-1 and TRBJ2-1; 12 bases agree with TRBD2. The germline V gene has CDR1 SGHRS and CDR2 YFSETQ. There are 20 residues in the CDR3. Trimming at V came to 1 base and at J to 9 bases, leaving 20 bases not matched to a gene. The CDR3 DNA reads TGCGCCAGCAGCTTGCAGGACTTTCGCCTAGCGGGGGGGCGTTCGGGTGAGCAGTTCTTC. Translating it yields CASSLQDFRLAGGRSGEQFF.

The chain couples TRBV21-1 to TRBJ2-1; the table's TRBD1 call for D was not verified on the DNA. TRBV21-1 is a documented pseudogene. This CDR3 is 18 amino acids long. The CDR3 reads CASSKDREPDRGRDEQFF. The CDR3 DNA reads TGTGCCAGCAGCAAAGACCGGGAGCCGGACAGGGGGCGGGATGAGCAGTTCTTC.

This rearrangement joins TRBV30 to TRBJ1-1; D gene unclear. This CDR3 is 13 amino acids long. Trimming stripped 3 bases from V and 1 base from J, with 9 bases between. Germline CDR1 GTSNPN, CDR2 SVGIG (reference sequence). The CDR3 nucleotides read TGTGCCTGGAGGTTTGGACGGAACACTGAAGCTTTCTTT. This sequence encodes CAWRFGRNTEAFF.

The rearrangement joins TRBV10-1 to TRBJ2-1; 7 positions agree with TRBD2. The V gene's germline CDR1 is WNHNN and CDR2 SYGVQD (reference sequence). V lost 10 bases, J lost 8 bases, and 8 bases stayed unmatched. The CDR3 sequence is 12 residues long. CDR3 sequence: CANEPRGDEQFF. The CDR3 DNA reads TGCGCCAACGAACCCCGGGGGGATGAGCAGTTCTTC.

V and J are TRBV4-1 and TRBJ1-5, with 8 bases aligning to TRBD1. The CDR3 covers 17 residues. The V and J ends lost 1 base and 0 bases, in that order; junction bases with no gene match: 5. Germline V gives CDR1 MGHRA, CDR2 YSYEKL. The CDR3 protein is CASSQGRQGISNQPQHF. For the CDR3, the DNA is TGCGCCAGCAGCCAAGGAAGACAGGGGATTAGCAATCAGCCCCAGCATTTT.